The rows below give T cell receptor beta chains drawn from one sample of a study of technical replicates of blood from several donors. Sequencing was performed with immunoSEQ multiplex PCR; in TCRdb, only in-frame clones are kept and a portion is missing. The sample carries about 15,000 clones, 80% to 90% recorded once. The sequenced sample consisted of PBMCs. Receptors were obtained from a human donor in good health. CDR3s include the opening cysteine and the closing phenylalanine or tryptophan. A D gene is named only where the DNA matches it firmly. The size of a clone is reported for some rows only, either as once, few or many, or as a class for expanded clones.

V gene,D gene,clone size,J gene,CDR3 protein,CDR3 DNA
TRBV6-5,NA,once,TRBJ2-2,CASKRQAENTGELFF,TGTGCCAGCAAAAGACAGGCGGAGAACACCGGGGAGCTGTTTTTT
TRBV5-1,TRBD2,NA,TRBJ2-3,CASSPPPGRGGTDTQYF,TGCGCCAGCAGCCCTCCACCCGGGCGGGGGGGCACAGATACGCAGTATTTT
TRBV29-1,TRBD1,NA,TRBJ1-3,CSVAGGQGASGNTIYF,TGCAGCGTTGCTGGGGGGCAGGGGGCTTCTGGAAACACCATATATTTT
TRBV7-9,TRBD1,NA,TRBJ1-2,CASSSGTGTYGYTF,TGTGCCAGCAGCTCCGGGACAGGGACCTATGGCTACACCTTC
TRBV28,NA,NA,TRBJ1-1,CASSWEQGRAFF,TGTGCCAGCAGTTGGGAACAGGGAAGAGCTTTCTTT
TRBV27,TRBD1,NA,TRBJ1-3,CASRTGAGNTIYF,TGTGCCAGCAGAACAGGGGCTGGAAACACCATATATTTT
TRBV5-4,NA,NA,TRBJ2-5,CASSLGGRQETQYF,TGTGCCAGCAGCCTGGGCGGCAGACAAGAGACCCAGTACTTC
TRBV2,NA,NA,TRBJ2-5,CASSGTGHLYQETQYF,TGTGCCAGCAGCGGGACGGGACACCTGTACCAAGAGACCCAGTACTTC
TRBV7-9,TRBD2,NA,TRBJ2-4,CASSMREGRNIQYF,TGTGCCAGCAGCATGCGGGAGGGCCGGAACATTCAGTACTTC
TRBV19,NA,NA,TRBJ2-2,CASSPGAGELFF,TGTGCCAGTAGTCCGGGGGCCGGGGAGCTGTTTTTT
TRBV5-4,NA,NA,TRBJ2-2,CASSFETNTGELFF,TGTGCCAGCAGCTTCGAGACGAACACCGGGGAGCTGTTTTTT
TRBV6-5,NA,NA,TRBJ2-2,CASRPSLRTGELFF,TGTGCCAGCAGACCCTCGTTGAGGACCGGGGAGCTGTTTTTT
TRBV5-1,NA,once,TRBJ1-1,CASSLLTQENTEAFF,TGCGCCAGCAGCTTATTAACCCAGGAGAACACTGAAGCTTTCTTT
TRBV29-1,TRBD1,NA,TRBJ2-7,CSVDNPGQGKTYEQYF,TGCAGCGTTGATAACCCGGGACAGGGGAAGACCTACGAGCAGTACTTC
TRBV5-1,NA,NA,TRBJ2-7,CASSGGTASIYEQYF,TGCGCCAGCAGCGGAGGGACAGCGTCAATATACGAGCAGTACTTC
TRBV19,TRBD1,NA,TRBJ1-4,CASTYRGTEKLFF,TGTGCCAGTACCTACAGGGGTACGGAAAAACTGTTTTTT
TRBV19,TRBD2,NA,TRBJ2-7,CASTDRGGSYEQYF,TGTGCCAGTACTGATCGCGGCGGGAGCTACGAGCAGTACTTC
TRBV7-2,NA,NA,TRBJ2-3,CASSLGELEGTQYF,TGTGCCAGCAGCTTAGGGGAGTTGGAGGGGACGCAGTATTTT
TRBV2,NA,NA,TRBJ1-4,CASKSVGPAFNEKLFF,TGTGCCAGCAAAAGTGTCGGTCCCGCATTTAATGAAAAACTGTTTTTT
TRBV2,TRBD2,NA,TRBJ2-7,CASSEARKREAQGQEYF,TGTGCCAGCAGTGAAGCGCGTAAGCGGGAGGCCCAAGGACAGGAGTACTTC
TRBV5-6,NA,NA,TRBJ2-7,CASSIGQLWEYF,TGTGCCAGCAGCATAGGACAACTGTGGGAGTACTTC
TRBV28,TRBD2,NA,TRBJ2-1,CASKDSGRAIGNEQFF,TGTGCCAGCAAGGATAGCGGGAGGGCCATTGGGAATGAGCAGTTCTTC
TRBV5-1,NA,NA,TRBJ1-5,CASSKDTSNQPQHF,TGCGCCAGCAGCAAGGACACTAGCAATCAGCCCCAGCATTTT
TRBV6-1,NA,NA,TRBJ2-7,CASSEEPDSYEQYF,TGTGCCAGCAGTGAAGAGCCCGACTCCTACGAGCAGTACTTC
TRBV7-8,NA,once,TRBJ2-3,CASSLQGWGTDTQYF,TGTGCCAGCAGCTTACAGGGGTGGGGCACAGATACGCAGTATTTT
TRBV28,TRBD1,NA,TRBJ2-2,CASNEAFGQAGELFF,TGTGCCAGCAATGAGGCATTTGGACAGGCCGGGGAGCTGTTTTTT
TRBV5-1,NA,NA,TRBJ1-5,CASSPGVLNQPQHF,TGCGCCAGCAGCCCGGGAGTTCTGAATCAGCCCCAGCATTTT
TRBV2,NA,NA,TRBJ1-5,CASSEGRARQPQHF,TGTGCCAGCAGTGAGGGCAGGGCCCGGCAGCCCCAGCATTTT
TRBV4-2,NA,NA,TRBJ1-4,CASSKGGGTADEKLFF,TGTGCCAGCAGCAAGGGGGGGGGTACGGCCGATGAAAAACTGTTTTTT
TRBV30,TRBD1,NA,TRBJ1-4,CAWTPGTGFEKLFF,TGTGCCTGGACCCCTGGGACAGGGTTTGAAAAACTGTTTTTT
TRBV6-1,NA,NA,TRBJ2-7,CASSFYEQYF,TGTGCCAGCAGCTTCTACGAGCAGTACTTC
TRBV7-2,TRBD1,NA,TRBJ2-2,CASSSGGTGWGELFF,TGTGCCAGCAGCTCAGGCGGGACAGGGTGGGGGGAGCTGTTTTTT
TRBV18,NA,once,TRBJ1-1,CASSQKLMDTEAFF,TGTGCCAGCTCACAGAAGCTTATGGACACTGAAGCTTTCTTT
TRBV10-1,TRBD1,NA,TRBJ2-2,CASRDSNTGELFF,TGCGCCAGTCGGGACAGTAACACCGGGGAGCTGTTTTTT
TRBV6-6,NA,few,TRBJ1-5,CASTQGNQPQHF,TGTGCCAGCACGCAGGGGAACCAGCCCCAGCATTTT
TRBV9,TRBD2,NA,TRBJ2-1,CASSVDAGGPSYNEQFF,TGTGCCAGCAGCGTAGACGCGGGAGGGCCCTCCTACAATGAGCAGTTCTTC
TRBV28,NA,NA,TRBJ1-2,CASSPDRPRRGGYTF,TGTGCCAGCAGTCCCGATCGGCCACGGCGGGGTGGCTACACCTTC
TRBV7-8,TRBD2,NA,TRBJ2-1,CASGATSGSSYEQFF,TGTGCCAGCGGGGCGACTAGCGGGAGCTCCTATGAGCAGTTCTTC
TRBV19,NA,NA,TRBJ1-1,CASSTTVNTEAFF,TGTGCCAGTAGCACGACAGTGAACACTGAAGCTTTCTTT
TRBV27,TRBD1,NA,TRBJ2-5,CASSSTGGGWETQYF,TGTGCCAGCAGTTCGACAGGGGGTGGCTGGGAGACCCAGTACTTC
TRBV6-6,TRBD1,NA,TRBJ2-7,CASSPKQGGEQYF,TGTGCCAGCAGCCCGAAACAGGGGGGCGAGCAGTACTTC
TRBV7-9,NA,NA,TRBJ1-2,CASSPQQGVASYTF,TGTGCCAGCAGCCCCCAACAGGGAGTAGCCAGCTACACCTTC
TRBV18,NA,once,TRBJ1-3,CASCQASSGNTIYF,TGTGCCAGCTGCCAGGCCTCCTCTGGAAACACCATATATTTT
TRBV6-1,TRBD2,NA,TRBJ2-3,CASTGGFTDTQYF,TGTGCCAGCACGGGGGGGTTCACAGATACGCAGTATTTT
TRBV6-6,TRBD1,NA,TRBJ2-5,CASRRGQEKTQYF,TGTGCCAGCAGGCGAGGACAGGAAAAGACCCAGTACTTC
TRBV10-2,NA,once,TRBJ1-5,CASSGTGNQPQHF,TGCGCCAGCAGTGGAACGGGGAATCAGCCCCAGCATTTT
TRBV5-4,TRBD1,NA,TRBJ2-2,CASSSEPTGPNTGELFF,TGTGCCAGCAGCTCGGAACCGACAGGGCCGAACACCGGGGAGCTGTTTTTT
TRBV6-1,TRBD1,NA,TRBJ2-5,CASSQGAATQYF,TGTGCCAGCAGCCAGGGGGCTGCGACCCAGTACTTC
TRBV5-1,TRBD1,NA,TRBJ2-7,CASSLGTGTYEQYF,TGCGCCAGCAGCTTAGGGACAGGGACCTACGAGCAGTACTTC
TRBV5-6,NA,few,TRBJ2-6,CASSRPWDTSSGANVLTF,TGTGCCAGCAGCCGGCCGTGGGACACATCCTCTGGGGCCAACGTCCTGACTTTC
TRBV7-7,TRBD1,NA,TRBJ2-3,CASSLGTGGIDTQYF,TGTGCCAGCAGCTTAGGGACAGGGGGCATAGATACGCAGTATTTT
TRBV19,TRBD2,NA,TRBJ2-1,CASSMSSGRFSSYNEQFF,TGTGCCAGTAGTATGTCTAGCGGGAGGTTTAGCTCCTACAATGAGCAGTTCTTC
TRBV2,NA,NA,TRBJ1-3,CASSDSEQLSGNTIYF,TGTGCCAGCAGTGACTCAGAACAGCTCTCTGGAAACACCATATATTTT
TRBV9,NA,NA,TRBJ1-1,CASSVGPETEAFF,TGTGCCAGCAGCGTAGGGCCGGAGACTGAAGCTTTCTTT
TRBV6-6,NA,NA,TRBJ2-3,CASRGGSSLADTQYF,TGTGCCAGCAGGGGGGGTTCGAGCTTGGCAGATACGCAGTATTTT
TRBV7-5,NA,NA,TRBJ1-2,CVRSLEPPEGVEGYTF,TGTGTCAGAAGCTTAGAACCCCCCGAGGGGGTGGAGGGCTACACCTTC
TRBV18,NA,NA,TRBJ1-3,CASSPTGDSGNTIYF,TGTGCCAGCTCACCCACGGGGGACTCTGGAAACACCATATATTTT
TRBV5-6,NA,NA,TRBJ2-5,CASSFPTGRQETQYF,TGTGCCAGCAGCTTCCCGACAGGAAGACAAGAGACCCAGTACTTC